Below, 29 T cell receptor beta chains from the same sample are listed, as sequenced in a study of cytomegalovirus exposure and HLA in healthy donors. Primers for the PCR totalled 60 Vbeta and 13 Jbeta. The table came from immunoSEQ multiplex PCR; TCRdb's copy has only in-frame clones and leaves some out. The sample lists over 100,000 clones, just over 65% occurring once. The source material was PBMCs. These receptors came from a man aged 18 to 30 in good health and CMV-seronegative.

This sequence joins TRBV5-1 and TRBJ2-1; 12 bases are a match to TRBD2. Germline-derived CDR1 and CDR2 are SGHRS and YFSETQ. V lost 3 bases to trimming and J lost 4 bases; unmatched junction nucleotides: 14. The CDR3 consists of 19 residues. In DNA, the CDR3 is TGCGCCAGCAGCTCCGGGCTAGCGGGGGGGAAACTACCTTACAATGAGCAGTTCTTC. It encodes CASSSGLAGGKLPYNEQFF.

V and J are TRBV5-5 and TRBJ1-4; maybe TRBD1 (5 bases). Trimming stripped 4 bases from V and 10 bases from J, with 17 bases between. There are 14 residues in the CDR3. CDR1 is SGHKS and CDR2 is YYEKEE in the germline V gene (reference sequence). CDR3 loop: CASSNGLGRGKLFF. The CDR3, as DNA: TGTGCCAGCAGCAATGGACTAGGGAGGGGAAAACTGTTTTTT. The full variable domain, with the rest looked up from reference TRBV5-5 and TRBJ1-4, is DAGVTQSPTHLIKTRGQQVTLRCSPISGHKSVSWYQQVLGQGPQFIFQYYEKEERGRGNFPDRFSARQFPNYSSELNVNALLLGDSALYLCASSNGLGRGKLFFGSGTQLSVL.

The CDR3 here is CASRTSSGMNTEAFF. DNA of the CDR3: TGTGCCAGCAGAACGAGCTCAGGAATGAACACTGAAGCTTTCTTT. The V gene is TRBV6-5, the J gene TRBJ1-1; unclear D gene. The CDR3 contains 15 residues. V shed 6 bases and J shed 0 bases, with 14 bases lying between them. The V gene's germline CDR1 is MNHEY and CDR2 SVGAGI.

This sequence joins TRBV7-9 and TRBJ2-1; 8 positions agree with TRBD2. The germline gives CDR1 SEHNR, CDR2 FQNEAQ (reference sequence). The CDR3 is made up of 14 amino acids. Germline trimming cut 0 bases from V and 6 bases from J; bases unmatched to any gene: 1. As DNA, the CDR3 is TGTGCCAGCAGCTTAGCTAGCGGGATCAATGAGCAGTTCTTC. Translated: CASSLASGINEQFF.

The CDR3 bases are TGTGCCAGTAGTATAGGGAGTGAAGCTTTCTTT. The encoded protein is CASSIGSEAFF. The rearrangement uses TRBV19 and TRBJ1-1; D remains ambiguous. Trimming left V 1 base short and J 7 bases short, with 4 bases between. This CDR3 spans 11 amino acids. CDR1 is LNHDA and CDR2 is SQIVND in the germline V gene (reference sequence).

This chain joins TRBV28 and TRBJ2-7; TRBD2 agrees at 7 bases. J was trimmed by 0 bases and V by 6 bases; bases with no gene match: 8. The CDR3 is 15 residues long. Germline-derived CDR1 and CDR2 are MDHEN and SYDVKM. CDR3 sequence reads: CASRVAGLNSYEQYF. CDR3 DNA sequence: TGTGCCAGCAGGGTTGCGGGACTAAACTCCTACGAGCAGTACTTC.

The rearrangement links TRBV5-5 to TRBJ1-1; D remains unclear. The V gene's germline CDR1 is SGHKS and CDR2 YYEKEE (reference sequence). The CDR3 consists of 14 residues. With 4 bases removed from V and 4 bases from J, the gap between germline ends came to 14 bases. The CDR3 DNA follows: TGTGCCAGCAGCCCCCTCGGGGTTGCCACTGAAGCTTTCTTT. It specifies CASSPLGVATEAFF.

This clone is a singleton in its sample. This chain links TRBV11-2 with TRBJ2-1; 7 bases map to TRBD1. This CDR3 has 16 amino acids. Trimming took 5 bases from V and 0 from J; bases not matched to a gene: 7. Per germline, CDR1 SGHAT and CDR2 FQNNGV. CDR3 residues: CASSPPGQSSYNEQFF. The CDR3 DNA is TGTGCCAGCAGCCCTCCGGGACAGAGCTCCTACAATGAGCAGTTCTTC. The full variable domain, with the rest looked up from reference TRBV11-2 and TRBJ2-1, is EAGVAQSPRYKIIEKRQSVAFWCNPISGHATLYWYQQILGQGPKLLIQFQNNGVVDDSQLPKDRFSAERLKGVDSTLKIQPAKLEDSAVYLCASSPPGQSSYNEQFFGPGTRLTVL.

Only one count was recorded for this clone. J is TRBJ2-5 and V is TRBV10-1; weak D call: TRBD2 (5 bases). This CDR3 region has 13 residues. Germline V gene lookup returns CDR1 WNHNN and CDR2 SYGVQD (reference sequence). The germline V and J ends were trimmed by 4 bases and 3 bases, with 9 bases remaining between them. This chain's CDR3 is CASSGPGKETQYF. In DNA, the CDR3 is TGCGCCAGCAGTGGCCCGGGAAAAGAGACCCAGTACTTC.

The CDR3 DNA reads as TGTGCCAGCAGCGTAGCCTCCCTCAGCTCTGGAAACACCATATATTTT. It yields the protein CASSVASLSSGNTIYF. This chain links TRBV9 with TRBJ1-3; unclear D gene. The germline gives CDR1 SGDLS, CDR2 YYNGEE. V lost 0 bases and J lost 0, with 10 bases in between. The CDR3 length is 16 residues.

This chain uses TRBV4-3 with TRBJ2-4, with D possibly matching TRBD2 (6 bases). CDR1 is LGHNA and CDR2 is YSLEER in the germline V gene. The V gene lost 0 bases and the J gene lost 1 base, with 19 bases spanning the gap. The CDR3 runs to 19 residues. This chain's CDR3 is CASSQDLAFGEEAKNIQYF. The CDR3 DNA is TGCGCCAGCAGCCAAGATTTGGCGTTTGGGGAGGAGGCCAAAAACATTCAGTACTTC.

This chain connects TRBV28 to TRBJ1-2; 7 positions agree with TRBD1. Germline CDR1 and CDR2: MDHEN and SYDVKM. The CDR3 runs to 14 residues. V dropped 5 bases and J dropped 8; count of bases not matched to a gene: 11. In DNA, the CDR3 is TGTGCCAGCAGTGGCCCCGGGACAGTTTACGGCTACACCTTC. Translating it yields CASSGPGTVYGYTF.

The chain uses TRBV28 and TRBJ1-5; D is undetermined. With 6 bases removed from V and 5 bases from J, the gap between germline ends came to 8 bases. The CDR3 is made up of 12 amino acids. Per germline, CDR1 MDHEN and CDR2 SYDVKM. DNA of the CDR3: TGTGCCAGCAGCCGTAACTATCAGCCCCAGCATTTT. Amino acid sequence: CASSRNYQPQHF.

In its sample, this clone was seen a few times. V is TRBV4-3 and J is TRBJ2-7, with 11 bases that match TRBD2. CDR3 length: 16 amino acids. J gave up 0 bases and V 1 base, and 2 bases lay outside the gene matches. Germline-derived CDR1 and CDR2 are LGHNA and YSLEER. This CDR3 is CASSQGTSGSSYEQYF. The CDR3 DNA reads TGCGCCAGCAGCCAAGGGACTAGCGGGTCCTCCTACGAGCAGTACTTC.

The rearrangement uses TRBV7-8 and TRBJ1-5, with D unclear. Trimming shortened V by 1 base and J by 3 bases, and 16 bases separated the two germline ends. Germline CDR1 and CDR2: SGHVS and FQNEAQ. The CDR3 has 17 amino acids. The CDR3: CASSLDGIRRINQPQHF. The CDR3 DNA reads TGTGCCAGCAGCTTAGACGGCATAAGGAGGATCAATCAGCCCCAGCATTTT.

The chain carries TRBV9 and TRBJ2-4; 7 bases line up with TRBD1. The CDR3 runs to 15 residues. V lost 1 base and J lost 7; bases outside the gene matches: 8. The V gene's germline CDR1 is SGDLS and CDR2 YYNGEE. CDR3 residues: CASSVQGDIRNIQYF. DNA of the CDR3: TGTGCCAGCAGCGTACAGGGGGACATTCGGAACATTCAGTACTTC.

The CDR3 region is CASSLSSGIDEQYF. The CDR3 DNA sequence: TGTGCCAGCAGCCTTTCTAGCGGGATCGACGAGCAGTACTTC. This chain joins TRBV7-2 and TRBJ2-7; TRBD2 aligns across 9 bases. V trimming: 5 bases; J trimming: 5 bases; junction bases outside the gene matches: 7. This CDR3 comprises 14 residues. CDR1 is SGHTA, CDR2 FQGNSA, per germline.

The CDR3 protein is CAISEVGNTGELFF. The CDR3 coding sequence is TGTGCCATCAGTGAGGTCGGGAACACCGGGGAGCTGTTTTTT. This chain uses TRBV10-3 with TRBJ2-2, with no clear D. CDR1 and CDR2 (germline): ENHRY, SYGVKD. This CDR3 is built from 14 residues. Trimming took off 2 bases at V and 1 base at J, with 5 bases between the two ends.

The chain has TRBV7-9 and TRBJ1-2; D is unclear. The ends were cut back, 8 bases at V and 1 base at J, with 8 bases in the middle. CDR1 and CDR2 from the germline V gene are SEHNR and FQNEAQ (reference sequence). CDR3 size: 12 residues. The CDR3 is CASLEHNYGYTF. DNA for the CDR3: TGTGCCAGCTTGGAGCATAACTATGGCTACACCTTC. The variable domain in full, with the rest retrieved from reference TRBV7-9 and TRBJ1-2, is DTGVSQNPRHKITKRGQNVTFRCDPISEHNRLYWYRQTLGQGPEFLTYFQNEAQLEKSRLLSDRFSAERPKGSFSTLEIQRTEQGDSAMYLCASLEHNYGYTFGSGTRLTVV.

This clone has just one count. In DNA form, the CDR3 reads TGTGCCAGCAGAAAGACATTTAATCAGCCCCAGCATTTT. It translates to CASRKTFNQPQHF. The chain uses TRBV27 and TRBJ1-5; no clear D gene. The CDR3 runs to 13 residues. Between the trimmed V and J ends, which lost 6 bases and 4 bases, there was a span of 10 bases. CDR1 MNHEY and CDR2 SMNVEV come from the germline V gene (reference sequence).

This clone was detected only a few times. This chain links TRBV6-4 with TRBJ1-5; no definite D call. Germline CDR1 and CDR2: MRHNA and SNTAGT. CDR3 size: 14 residues. Trimming stripped 3 bases from V and 2 bases from J, with 8 bases between. The DNA of the CDR3 is TGTGCCAGCAGTGAGAAACAACGCAATCAGCCCCAGCATTTT. Its translation is CASSEKQRNQPQHF.

This clone was seen a handful of times. The gene calls are TRBV5-1 and TRBJ2-6, with 8 bases fitting TRBD2. CDR1 SGHRS and CDR2 YFSETQ come from the germline V gene. This CDR3 has 15 amino acids. V was pared by 7 bases and J by 1 base, with 4 bases of the junction left unmatched. This chain's CDR3 is CASAGGGSGANVLTF. The CDR3, as DNA: TGCGCCAGCGCAGGCGGGGGGTCTGGGGCCAACGTCCTGACTTTC.

The gene calls are TRBV7-3 and TRBJ1-1; D is possibly TRBD1 (6 bases). CDR1 and CDR2 from the germline V gene are SGHTA and FQGTGA. The V end lost 1 base, the J end lost 11 bases, and 17 bases lay between the germline ends. This CDR3 has 14 amino acids. In DNA form, the CDR3 reads TGTGCCAGCAGCTTAATGGGGGGGGCAGAGAGGGCTTTCTTT. This gives the protein CASSLMGGAERAFF.

The chain links TRBV10-2 to TRBJ1-2; 9 nucleotides align to TRBD1. This CDR3 is 12 amino acids long. Germline V gives CDR1 WSHSY, CDR2 SAAADI. Unmatched junction bases numbered 4, after V lost 8 bases and J lost 6 bases. The DNA for the CDR3 is TGCGCCAGCGATGACAGGGGGGATGGCTACACCTTC. This gives the protein CASDDRGDGYTF.

In its sample, this clone was seen a few times. CDR3 amino acids: CASRPGGYSNQPQHF. The DNA for the CDR3 is TGTGCCAGTAGGCCAGGGGGCTATAGCAATCAGCCCCAGCATTTT. The chain links TRBV19 to TRBJ1-5; 8 nucleotides agree with TRBD1. J lost 0 bases, V lost 6 bases, and 4 bases had no gene match. CDR3 length: 15 residues. Germline V gene sequence: CDR1 LNHDA, CDR2 SQIVND (reference sequence).

The V and J genes are TRBV11-3 and TRBJ2-1; 11 bases map to TRBD2. Germline CDR1 and CDR2: SGHNT and YENEEA. The trim removed 2 bases at V and 10 bases at J, leaving 16 bases unmatched. CDR3 length: 18 residues. The CDR3 loop reads CASSLSPLAGGSRGEQFF. Written as DNA, the CDR3 is TGTGCCAGCAGCTTATCCCCTCTAGCGGGAGGTAGTCGGGGAGAGCAGTTCTTC.

V gene TRBV10-3 combines with J gene TRBJ2-7; D is unclear. V was cut by 9 bases and J by 1 base, with 16 bases left in between. The CDR3 extends over 14 amino acids. Germline V gives CDR1 ENHRY, CDR2 SYGVKD. The CDR3 nucleotides read TGTGCCATTAATTACCAGCTCGGGTCCTACGAGCAGTACTTC. Its protein is CAINYQLGSYEQYF.

The chain is built from TRBV2 and TRBJ1-5; weak D call: TRBD1 (6 bases). This CDR3 spans 14 amino acids. Germline values: CDR1 SNHLY, CDR2 FYNNEI. V lost 4 bases and J 2 bases, leaving 9 bases between the germline ends. This CDR3 is CASSGGGGNQPQHF. The DNA for the CDR3 is TGTGCCAGCAGTGGAGGGGGAGGCAATCAGCCCCAGCATTTT. Filled out from reference TRBV2 and TRBJ1-5, the complete variable domain reads EPEVTQTPSHQVTQMGQEVILRCVPISNHLYFYWYRQILGQKVEFLVSFYNNEISEKSEIFDDQFSVERPDGSNFTLKIRSTKLEDSAMYFCASSGGGGNQPQHFGDGTRLSIL.

V is TRBV5-1 and J is TRBJ2-3; D may be TRBD2 (5 bases). The CDR3 sequence is 15 residues long. V lost 0 bases to trimming and J lost 3 bases, with 11 bases between them. Germline CDR1 and CDR2: SGHRS and YFSETQ. The CDR3 here is CASSLGKRMTDTQYF. The CDR3 DNA follows: TGCGCCAGCAGCTTGGGAAAGCGGATGACAGATACGCAGTATTTT.